The present TCR beta chain was sequenced within a study of cytomegalovirus exposure and HLA in healthy donors. In the PCR, 60 Vbeta and 13 Jbeta primers were used. The table came from immunoSEQ multiplex PCR; TCRdb's copy has only in-frame clones and leaves some out. This table holds fewer than 80,000 clones, around 79% found once. As concerns this clone: The antigen is not known.

Study-wide points: For TCR beta chains, V- and J-gene trimming was later linked to a missense DCLRE1C variant. In an earlier analysis, productive rearrangement rates for most beta V segments clustered near 87% or 30%.

Germline CDR1 reads SEHNR; CDR2 reads FQNEAQ (reference sequence). CDR3 length: 15 amino acids. Trimming cost V 3 bases and J 0 bases, with 12 bases left between them. V and J are TRBV7-9 and TRBJ2-7; no clear D. The sample consisted of PBMCs. The TCR was taken from a man aged 30 to 45 in good health and CMV-seronegative. As DNA, the CDR3 is TGTGCCAGCAGCTTTGGTCCGGTAAGCTCCTACGAGCAGTACTTC. Protein: CASSFGPVSSYEQYF.